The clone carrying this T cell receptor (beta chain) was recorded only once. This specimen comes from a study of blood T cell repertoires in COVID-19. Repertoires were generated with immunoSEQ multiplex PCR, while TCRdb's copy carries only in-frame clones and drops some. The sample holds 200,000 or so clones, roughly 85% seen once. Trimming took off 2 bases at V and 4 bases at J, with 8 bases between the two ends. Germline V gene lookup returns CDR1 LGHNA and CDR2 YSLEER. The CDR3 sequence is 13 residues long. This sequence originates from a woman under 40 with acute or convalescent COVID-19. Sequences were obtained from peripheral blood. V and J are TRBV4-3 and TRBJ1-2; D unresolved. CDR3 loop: CASSQSRIYGYTF. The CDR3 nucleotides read TGCGCCAGCAGCCAAAGCCGAATCTATGGCTACACCTTC.